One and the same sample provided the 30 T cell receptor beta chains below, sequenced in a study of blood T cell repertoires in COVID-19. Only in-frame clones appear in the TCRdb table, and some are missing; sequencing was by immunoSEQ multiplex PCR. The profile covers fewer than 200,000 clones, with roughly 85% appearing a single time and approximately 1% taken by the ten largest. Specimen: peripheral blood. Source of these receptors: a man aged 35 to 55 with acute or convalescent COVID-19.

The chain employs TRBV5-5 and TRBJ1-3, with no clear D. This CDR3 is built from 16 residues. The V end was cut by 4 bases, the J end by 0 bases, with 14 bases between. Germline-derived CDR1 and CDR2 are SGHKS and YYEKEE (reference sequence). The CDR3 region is CASSLQTVISGNTIYF. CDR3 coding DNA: TGTGCCAGCAGCCTACAGACCGTTATCTCTGGAAACACCATATATTTT.

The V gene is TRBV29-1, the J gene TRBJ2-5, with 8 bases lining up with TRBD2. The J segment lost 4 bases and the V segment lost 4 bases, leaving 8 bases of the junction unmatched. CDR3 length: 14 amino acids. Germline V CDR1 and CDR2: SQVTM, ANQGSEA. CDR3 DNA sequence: TGCAGCGTTGTGGGTAGCGGGACCGCAGAGACCCAGTACTTC. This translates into CSVVGSGTAETQYF.

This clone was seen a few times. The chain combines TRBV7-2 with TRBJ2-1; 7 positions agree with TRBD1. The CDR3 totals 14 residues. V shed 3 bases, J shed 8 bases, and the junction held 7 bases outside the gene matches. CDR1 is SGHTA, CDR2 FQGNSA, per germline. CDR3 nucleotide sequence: TGTGCCAGCAGCTTTCGACAGGGTTTCTATGAGCAGTTCTTC. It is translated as CASSFRQGFYEQFF. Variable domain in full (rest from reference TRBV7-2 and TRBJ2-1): GAGVSQSPSNKVTEKGKDVELRCDPISGHTALYWYRQSLGQGLEFLIYFQGNSAPDKSGLPSDRFSAERTGGSVSTLTIQRTQQEDSAVYLCASSFRQGFYEQFFGPGTRLTVL.

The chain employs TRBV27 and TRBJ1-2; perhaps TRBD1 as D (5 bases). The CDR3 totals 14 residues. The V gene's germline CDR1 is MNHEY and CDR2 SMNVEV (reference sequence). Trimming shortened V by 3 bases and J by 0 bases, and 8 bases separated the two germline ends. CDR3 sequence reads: CASSFSGSNYGYTF. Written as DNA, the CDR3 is TGTGCCAGCAGTTTCTCAGGGTCTAACTATGGCTACACCTTC.

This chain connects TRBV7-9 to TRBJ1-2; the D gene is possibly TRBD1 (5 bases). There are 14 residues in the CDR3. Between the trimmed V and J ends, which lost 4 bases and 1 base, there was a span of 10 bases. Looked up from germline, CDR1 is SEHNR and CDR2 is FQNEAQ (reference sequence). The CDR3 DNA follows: TGTGCCAGCAGCTCGGGACTTAATAACTATGGCTACACCTTC. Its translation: CASSSGLNNYGYTF.

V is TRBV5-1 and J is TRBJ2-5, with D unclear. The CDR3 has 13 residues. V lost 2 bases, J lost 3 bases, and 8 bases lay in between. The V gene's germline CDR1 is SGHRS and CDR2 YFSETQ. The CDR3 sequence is CASSFQVEETQYF. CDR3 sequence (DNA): TGCGCCAGCAGCTTCCAGGTAGAAGAGACCCAGTACTTC.

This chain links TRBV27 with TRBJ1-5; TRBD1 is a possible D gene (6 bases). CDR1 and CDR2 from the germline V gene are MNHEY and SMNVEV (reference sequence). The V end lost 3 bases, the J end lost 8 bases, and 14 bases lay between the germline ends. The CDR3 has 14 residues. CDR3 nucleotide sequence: TGTGCCAGCAGTTTCCGGACAGCCTTGGAGCCCCAGCATTTT. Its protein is CASSFRTALEPQHF.

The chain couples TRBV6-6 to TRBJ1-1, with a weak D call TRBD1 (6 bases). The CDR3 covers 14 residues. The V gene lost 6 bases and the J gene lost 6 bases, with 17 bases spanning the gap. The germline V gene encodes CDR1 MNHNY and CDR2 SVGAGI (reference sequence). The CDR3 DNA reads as TGTGCCAGCAGCCGGGACACGAACTCACCTGAAGCTTTCTTT. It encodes CASSRDTNSPEAFF.

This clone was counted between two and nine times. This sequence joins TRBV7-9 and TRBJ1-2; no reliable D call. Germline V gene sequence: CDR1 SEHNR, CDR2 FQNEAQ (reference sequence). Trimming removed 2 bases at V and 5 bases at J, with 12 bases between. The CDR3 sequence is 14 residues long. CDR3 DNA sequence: TGTGCCAGCAGCTTACCGCAGGCCTTTTATGGCTACACCTTC. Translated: CASSLPQAFYGYTF. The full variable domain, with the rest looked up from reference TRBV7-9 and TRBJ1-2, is DTGVSQNPRHKITKRGQNVTFRCDPISEHNRLYWYRQTLGQGPEFLTYFQNEAQLEKSRLLSDRFSAERPKGSFSTLEIQRTEQGDSAMYLCASSLPQAFYGYTFGSGTRLTVV.

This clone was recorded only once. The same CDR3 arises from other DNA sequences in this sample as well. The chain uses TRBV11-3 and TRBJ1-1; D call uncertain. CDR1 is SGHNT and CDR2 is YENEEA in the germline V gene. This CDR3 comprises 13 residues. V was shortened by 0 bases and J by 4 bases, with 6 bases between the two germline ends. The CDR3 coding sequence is TGTGCCAGCAGCTTAGACAGGTCCACTGAAGCTTTCTTT. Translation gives CASSLDRSTEAFF.

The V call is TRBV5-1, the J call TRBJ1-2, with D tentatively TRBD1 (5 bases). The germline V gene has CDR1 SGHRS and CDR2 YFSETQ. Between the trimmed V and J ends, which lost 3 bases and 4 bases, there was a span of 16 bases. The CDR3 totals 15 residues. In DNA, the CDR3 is TGCGCCAGCAGCTCAGACGGCGGGGGAGGCTATGGCTACACCTTC. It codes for CASSSDGGGGYGYTF.

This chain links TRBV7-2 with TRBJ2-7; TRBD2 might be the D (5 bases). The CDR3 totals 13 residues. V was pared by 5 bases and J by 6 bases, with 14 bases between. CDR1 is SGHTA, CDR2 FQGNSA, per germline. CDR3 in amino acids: CASSASLASEQYF. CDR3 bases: TGTGCCAGCAGCGCTAGCCTAGCTTCCGAGCAGTACTTC.

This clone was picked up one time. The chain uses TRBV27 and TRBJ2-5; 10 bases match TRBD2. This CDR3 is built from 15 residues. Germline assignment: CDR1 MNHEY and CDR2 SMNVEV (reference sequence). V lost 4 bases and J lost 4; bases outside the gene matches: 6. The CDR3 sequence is CASSYASGGSETQYF. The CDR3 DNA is TGTGCCAGCAGTTATGCTAGCGGGGGATCAGAGACCCAGTACTTC.

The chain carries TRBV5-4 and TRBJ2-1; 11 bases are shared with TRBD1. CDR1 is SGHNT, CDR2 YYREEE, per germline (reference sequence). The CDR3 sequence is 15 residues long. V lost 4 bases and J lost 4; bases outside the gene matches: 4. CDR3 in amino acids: CASSEGQGEYNEQFF. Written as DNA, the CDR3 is TGTGCCAGCAGCGAGGGACAGGGGGAGTACAATGAGCAGTTCTTC.

CDR3 nucleotide sequence: TGTGCCAGCAGTTACCCACCGGGACAGAACTATGGCTACACCTTC. Amino acids: CASSYPPGQNYGYTF. This chain links TRBV6-6 with TRBJ1-2; 7 bases agree with TRBD1. The CDR3 has 15 amino acids. V lost 2 bases to trimming and J lost 2 bases; unmatched junction nucleotides: 5. Looked up from germline, CDR1 is MNHNY and CDR2 is SVGAGI (reference sequence).

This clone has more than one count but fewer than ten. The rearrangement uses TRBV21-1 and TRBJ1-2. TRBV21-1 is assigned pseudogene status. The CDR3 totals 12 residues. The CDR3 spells CASSKGSYGYTF. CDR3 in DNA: TGTGCCAGCAGCAAAGGGAGTTATGGCTACACCTTC.

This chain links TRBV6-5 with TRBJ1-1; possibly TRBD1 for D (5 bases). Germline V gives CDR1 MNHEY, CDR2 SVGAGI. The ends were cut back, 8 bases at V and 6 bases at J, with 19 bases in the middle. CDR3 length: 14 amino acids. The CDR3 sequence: CASSHAGGYSEAFF. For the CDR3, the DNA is TGTGCCAGCTCGCATGCGGGGGGTTACTCTGAAGCTTTCTTT.

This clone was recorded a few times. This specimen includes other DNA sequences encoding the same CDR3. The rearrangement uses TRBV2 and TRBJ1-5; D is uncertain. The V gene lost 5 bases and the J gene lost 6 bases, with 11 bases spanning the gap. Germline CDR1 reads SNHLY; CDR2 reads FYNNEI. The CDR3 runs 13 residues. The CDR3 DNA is TGTGCCAGCAGTCCCCCCCGGGGTCAGCCCCAGCATTTT. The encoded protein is CASSPPRGQPQHF.

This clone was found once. CDR3 bases: TGTGCCAGCAGTCCCCGGGGGACAGGGGGCTTAGAGCCCCAGCATTTT. This encodes CASSPRGTGGLEPQHF. The chain has TRBV28 and TRBJ1-5, with 12 bases lining up with TRBD1. CDR1 and CDR2 from the germline V gene are MDHEN and SYDVKM. The trim removed 5 bases at V and 8 bases at J, leaving 10 bases unmatched. The CDR3 has 16 residues.

The CDR3 DNA sequence: TGTGCCTGGAGACTAAATGCCGAAAAACTGTTTTTT. Its translation: CAWRLNAEKLFF. V usage is TRBV30 and J usage is TRBJ1-4; D is ambiguous. The CDR3 is 12 residues long. Trimming removed 3 bases at V and 8 bases at J, with 10 bases between. The germline gives CDR1 GTSNPN, CDR2 SVGIG (reference sequence).

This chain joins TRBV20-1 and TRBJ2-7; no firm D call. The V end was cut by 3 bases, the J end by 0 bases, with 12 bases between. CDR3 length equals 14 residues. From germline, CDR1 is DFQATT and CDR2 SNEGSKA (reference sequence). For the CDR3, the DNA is TGCAGTGCTAGTCCGCGGATTTCCTCCTACGAGCAGTACTTC. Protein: CSASPRISSYEQYF.

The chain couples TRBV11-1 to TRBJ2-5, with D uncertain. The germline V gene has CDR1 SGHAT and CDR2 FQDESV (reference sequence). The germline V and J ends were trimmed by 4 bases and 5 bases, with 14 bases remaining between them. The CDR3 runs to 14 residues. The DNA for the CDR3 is TGTGCCAGCAGCTCGCAGTATGGTTTGGAGACCCAGTACTTC. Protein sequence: CASSSQYGLETQYF.

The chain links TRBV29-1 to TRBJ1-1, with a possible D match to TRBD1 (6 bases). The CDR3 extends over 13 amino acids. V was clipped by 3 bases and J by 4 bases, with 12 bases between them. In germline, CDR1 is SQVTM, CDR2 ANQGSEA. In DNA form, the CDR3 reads TGCAGCGTTGACAGGGGTCAGGCCACTGAAGCTTTCTTT. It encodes CSVDRGQATEAFF.

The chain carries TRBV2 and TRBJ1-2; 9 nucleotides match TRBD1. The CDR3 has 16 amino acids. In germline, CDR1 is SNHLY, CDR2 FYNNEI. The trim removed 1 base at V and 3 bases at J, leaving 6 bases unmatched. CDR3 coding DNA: TGTGCCAGCAGTGAAGGAGGGACAGGGTCGTACTATGGCTACACCTTC. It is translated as CASSEGGTGSYYGYTF.

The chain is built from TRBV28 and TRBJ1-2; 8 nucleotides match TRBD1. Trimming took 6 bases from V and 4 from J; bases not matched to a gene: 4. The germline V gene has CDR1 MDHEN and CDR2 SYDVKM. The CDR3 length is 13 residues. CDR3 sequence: CASRGQGTYGYTF. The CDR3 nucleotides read TGTGCCAGCAGAGGACAGGGTACCTATGGCTACACCTTC.

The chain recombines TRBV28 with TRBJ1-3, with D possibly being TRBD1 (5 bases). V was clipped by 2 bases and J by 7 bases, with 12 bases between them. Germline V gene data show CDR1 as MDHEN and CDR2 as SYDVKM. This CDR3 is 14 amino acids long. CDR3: CASSLPGSRNTIYF. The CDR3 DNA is TGTGCCAGCAGTTTACCAGGGTCGAGGAACACCATATATTTT.

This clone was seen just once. The CDR3 region has the DNA TGTGCCAGTAGTATCTATAGTACCGGGGATGGCTACACCTTC. Its translation: CASSIYSTGDGYTF. The chain couples TRBV19 to TRBJ1-2; no reliable D call. The CDR3 spans 14 residues. V was trimmed by 3 bases and J by 6 bases, leaving 14 bases between them. CDR1 and CDR2 from the germline V gene are LNHDA and SQIVND (reference sequence). The whole variable domain, remainder taken from reference TRBV19 and TRBJ1-2, is DGGITQSPKYLFRKEGQNVTLSCEQNLNHDAMYWYRQDPGQGLRLIYYSQIVNDFQKGDIAEGYSVSREKKESFPLTVTSAQKNPTAFYLCASSIYSTGDGYTFGSGTRLTVV.

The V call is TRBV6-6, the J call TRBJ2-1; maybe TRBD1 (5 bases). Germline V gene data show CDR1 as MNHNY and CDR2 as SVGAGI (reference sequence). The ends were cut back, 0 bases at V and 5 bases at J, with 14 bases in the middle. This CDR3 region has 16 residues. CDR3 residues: CASSYSRTLGDNEQFF. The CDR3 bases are TGTGCCAGCAGTTACTCGCGTACCCTAGGGGACAATGAGCAGTTCTTC.

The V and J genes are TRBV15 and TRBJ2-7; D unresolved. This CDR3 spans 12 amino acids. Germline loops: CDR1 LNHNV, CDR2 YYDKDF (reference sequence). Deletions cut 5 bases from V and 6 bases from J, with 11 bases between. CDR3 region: CATSAGELEQYF. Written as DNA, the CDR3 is TGTGCCACCAGCGCTGGAGAGCTCGAGCAGTACTTC.

CDR3 sequence reads: CASSRVIEQFF. CDR3 DNA: TGTGCCAGCAGCCGGGTGATCGAGCAGTTCTTC. The chain joins TRBV5-8 to TRBJ2-1; D is undetermined. The CDR3 runs 11 residues. The V gene lost 4 bases and the J gene lost 10 bases, with 9 bases spanning the gap. CDR1 and CDR2 from the germline V gene are SGHTS and YDEGEE.